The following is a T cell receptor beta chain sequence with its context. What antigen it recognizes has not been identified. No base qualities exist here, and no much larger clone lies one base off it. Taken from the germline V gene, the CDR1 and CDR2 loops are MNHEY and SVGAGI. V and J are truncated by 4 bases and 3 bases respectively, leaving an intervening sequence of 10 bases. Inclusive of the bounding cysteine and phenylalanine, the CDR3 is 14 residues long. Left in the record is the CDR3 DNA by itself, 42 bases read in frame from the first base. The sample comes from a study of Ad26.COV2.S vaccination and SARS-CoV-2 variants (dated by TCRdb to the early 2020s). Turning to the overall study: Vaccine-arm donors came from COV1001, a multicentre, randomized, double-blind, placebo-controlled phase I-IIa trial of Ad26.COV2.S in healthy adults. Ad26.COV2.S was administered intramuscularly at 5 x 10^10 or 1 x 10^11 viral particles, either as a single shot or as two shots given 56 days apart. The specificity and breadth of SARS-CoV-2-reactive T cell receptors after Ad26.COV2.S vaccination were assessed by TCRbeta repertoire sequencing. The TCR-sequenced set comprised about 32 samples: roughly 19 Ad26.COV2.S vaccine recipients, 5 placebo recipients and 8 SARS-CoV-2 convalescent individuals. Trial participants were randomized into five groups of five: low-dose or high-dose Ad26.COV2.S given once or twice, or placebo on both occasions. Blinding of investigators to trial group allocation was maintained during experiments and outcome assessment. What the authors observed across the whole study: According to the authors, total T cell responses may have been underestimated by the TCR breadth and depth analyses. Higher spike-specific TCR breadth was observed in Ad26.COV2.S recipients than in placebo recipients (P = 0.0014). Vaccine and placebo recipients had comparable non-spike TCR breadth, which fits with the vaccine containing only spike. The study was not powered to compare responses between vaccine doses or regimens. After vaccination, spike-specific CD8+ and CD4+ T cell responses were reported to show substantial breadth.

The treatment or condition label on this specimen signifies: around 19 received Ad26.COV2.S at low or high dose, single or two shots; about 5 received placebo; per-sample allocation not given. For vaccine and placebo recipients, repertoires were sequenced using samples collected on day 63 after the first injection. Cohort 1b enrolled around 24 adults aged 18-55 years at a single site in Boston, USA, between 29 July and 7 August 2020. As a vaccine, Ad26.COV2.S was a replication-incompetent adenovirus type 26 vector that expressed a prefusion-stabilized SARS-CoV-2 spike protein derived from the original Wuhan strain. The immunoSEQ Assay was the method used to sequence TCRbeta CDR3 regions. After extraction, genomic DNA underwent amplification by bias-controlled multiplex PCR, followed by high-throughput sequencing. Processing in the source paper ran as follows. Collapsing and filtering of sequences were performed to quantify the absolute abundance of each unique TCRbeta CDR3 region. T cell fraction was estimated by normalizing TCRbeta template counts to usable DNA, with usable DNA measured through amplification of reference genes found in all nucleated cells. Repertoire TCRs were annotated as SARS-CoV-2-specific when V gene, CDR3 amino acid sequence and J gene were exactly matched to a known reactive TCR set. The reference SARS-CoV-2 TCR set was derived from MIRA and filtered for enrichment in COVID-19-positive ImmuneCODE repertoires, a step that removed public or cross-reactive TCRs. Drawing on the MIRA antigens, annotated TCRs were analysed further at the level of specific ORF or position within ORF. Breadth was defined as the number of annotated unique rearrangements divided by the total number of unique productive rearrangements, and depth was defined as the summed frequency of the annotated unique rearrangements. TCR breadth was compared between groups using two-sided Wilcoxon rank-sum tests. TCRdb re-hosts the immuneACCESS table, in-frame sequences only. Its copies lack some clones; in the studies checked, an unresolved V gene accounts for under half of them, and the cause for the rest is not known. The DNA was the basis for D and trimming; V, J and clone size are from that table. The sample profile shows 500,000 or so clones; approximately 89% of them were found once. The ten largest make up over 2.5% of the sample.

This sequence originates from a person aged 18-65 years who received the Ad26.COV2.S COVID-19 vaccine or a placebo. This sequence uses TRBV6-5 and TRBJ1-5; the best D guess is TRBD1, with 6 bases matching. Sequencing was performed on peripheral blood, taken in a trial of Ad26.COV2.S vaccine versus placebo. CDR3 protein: CASSLTGNNQPQHF. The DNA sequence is TGTGCCAGCAGTTTAACAGGGAACAATCAGCCCCAGCATTTT.